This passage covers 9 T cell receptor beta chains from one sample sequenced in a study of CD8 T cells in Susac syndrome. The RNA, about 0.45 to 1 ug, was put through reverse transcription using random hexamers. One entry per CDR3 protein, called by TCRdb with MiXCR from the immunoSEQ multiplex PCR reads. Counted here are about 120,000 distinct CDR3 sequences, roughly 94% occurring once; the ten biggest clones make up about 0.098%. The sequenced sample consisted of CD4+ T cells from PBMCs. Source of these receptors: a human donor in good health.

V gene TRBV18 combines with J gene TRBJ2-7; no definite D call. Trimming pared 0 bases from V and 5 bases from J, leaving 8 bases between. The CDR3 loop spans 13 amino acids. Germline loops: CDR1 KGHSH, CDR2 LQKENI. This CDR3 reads CASSPPIVDEQYF. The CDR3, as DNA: TGTGCCAGCTCACCACCGATCGTGGACGAGCAGTACTTC.

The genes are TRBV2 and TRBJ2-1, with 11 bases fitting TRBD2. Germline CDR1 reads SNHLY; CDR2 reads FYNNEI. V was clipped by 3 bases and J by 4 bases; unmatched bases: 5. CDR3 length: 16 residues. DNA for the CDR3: TGTGCCAGCAGTGACCTAGCGGGAGGCACATACAATGAGCAGTTCTTC. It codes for CASSDLAGGTYNEQFF. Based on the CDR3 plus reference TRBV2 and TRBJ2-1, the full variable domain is EPEVTQTPSHQVTQMGQEVILRCVPISNHLYFYWYRQILGQKVEFLVSFYNNEISEKSEIFDDQFSVERPDGSNFTLKIRSTKLEDSAMYFCASSDLAGGTYNEQFFGPGTRLTVL.

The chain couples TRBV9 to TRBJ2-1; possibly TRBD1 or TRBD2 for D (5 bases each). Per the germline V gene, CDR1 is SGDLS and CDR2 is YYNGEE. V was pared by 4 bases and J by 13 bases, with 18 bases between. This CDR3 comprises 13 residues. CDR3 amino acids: CASSPSGTGVQFF. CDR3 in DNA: TGTGCCAGCAGCCCCTCCGGGACCGGCGTCCAGTTCTTC.

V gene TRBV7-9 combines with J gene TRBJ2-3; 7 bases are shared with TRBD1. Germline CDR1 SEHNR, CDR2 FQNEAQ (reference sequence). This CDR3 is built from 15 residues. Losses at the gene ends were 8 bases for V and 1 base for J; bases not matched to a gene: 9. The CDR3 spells CASGLQGVGTDTQYF. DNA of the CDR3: TGTGCCAGCGGACTTCAGGGGGTGGGCACAGATACGCAGTATTTT. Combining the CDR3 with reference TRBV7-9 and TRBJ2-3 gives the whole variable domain DTGVSQNPRHKITKRGQNVTFRCDPISEHNRLYWYRQTLGQGPEFLTYFQNEAQLEKSRLLSDRFSAERPKGSFSTLEIQRTEQGDSAMYLCASGLQGVGTDTQYFGPGTRLTVL.

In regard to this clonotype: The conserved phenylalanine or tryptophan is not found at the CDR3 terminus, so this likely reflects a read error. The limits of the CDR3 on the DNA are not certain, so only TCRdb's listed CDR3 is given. CDR3 loop: CASSLSGQGSGTPTI. The chain recombines TRBV12-3 or TRBV12-4 with TRBJ2-1; the DNA was not used to check the table's D call, TRBD2. The CDR3 comprises 15 residues, both ends counted.

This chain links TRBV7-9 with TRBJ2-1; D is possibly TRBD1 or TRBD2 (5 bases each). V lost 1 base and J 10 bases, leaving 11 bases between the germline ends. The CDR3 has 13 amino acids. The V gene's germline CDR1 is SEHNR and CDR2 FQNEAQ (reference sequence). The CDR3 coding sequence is TGTGCCAGCAGCTTAGTTGTAGGGGACGAGCAGTTCTTC. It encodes CASSLVVGDEQFF.

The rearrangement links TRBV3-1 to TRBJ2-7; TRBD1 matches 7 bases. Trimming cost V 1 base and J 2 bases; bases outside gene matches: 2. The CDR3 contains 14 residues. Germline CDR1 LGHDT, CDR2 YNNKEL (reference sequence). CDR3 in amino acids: CASSQGDSTYEQYF. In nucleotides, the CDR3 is TGTGCCAGCAGCCAAGGGGACAGTACCTACGAGCAGTACTTC.

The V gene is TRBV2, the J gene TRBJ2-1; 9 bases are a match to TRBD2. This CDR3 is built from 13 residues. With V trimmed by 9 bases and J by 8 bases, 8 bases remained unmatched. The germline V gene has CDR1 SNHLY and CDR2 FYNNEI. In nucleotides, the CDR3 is TGTGCCAGTAAGCGGGAGGTCGGGGATGAGCAGTTCTTC. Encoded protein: CASKREVGDEQFF.

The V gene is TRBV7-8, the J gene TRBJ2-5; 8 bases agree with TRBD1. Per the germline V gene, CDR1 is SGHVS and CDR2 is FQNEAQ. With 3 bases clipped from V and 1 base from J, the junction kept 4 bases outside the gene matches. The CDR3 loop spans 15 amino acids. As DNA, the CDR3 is TGTGCCAGCAGCTTGGGGACAGGTTTCCAAGAGACCCAGTACTTC. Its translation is CASSLGTGFQETQYF.